This TCR beta chain was profiled in a study of ipilimumab plus nivolumab after autologous stem cell transplantation. Study summary: A median of roughly eight nivolumab and a few ipilimumab doses were given. DLBCL patients had primary refractory or relapsed disease.

Generated by immunoSEQ multiplex PCR, the TCRdb table keeps only in-frame clones and is missing some. The sample lists about 18,000 clones; roughly 79% were seen once. Starting 14 to 28 days after autologous transplant, ipilimumab 1 mg/kg was given. This CDR3 is built from 17 residues. The germline V gene has CDR1 SGHDT and CDR2 YYEEEE. V was pared by 4 bases and J by 0 bases, with 17 bases between. Specimen: PBMCs, collected in a trial of ipilimumab plus nivolumab as post-transplant consolidation. The clonotype was recovered from a male donor with diffuse large B-cell lymphoma. The J gene is TRBJ2-1, the V gene TRBV5-6; D is undetermined. The CDR3 DNA reads as TGTGCCAGCAGCCCGGCCCCCTACAAAAGCTCCTACAATGAGCAGTTCTTC. Translating gives CASSPAPYKSSYNEQFF.